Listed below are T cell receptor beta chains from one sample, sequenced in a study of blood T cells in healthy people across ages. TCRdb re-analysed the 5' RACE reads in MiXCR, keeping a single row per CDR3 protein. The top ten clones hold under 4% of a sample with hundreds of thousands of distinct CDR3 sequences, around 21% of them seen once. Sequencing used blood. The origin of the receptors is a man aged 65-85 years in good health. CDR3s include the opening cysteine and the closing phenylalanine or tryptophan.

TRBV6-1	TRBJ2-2	CASRAGMDRVLTGKLFF
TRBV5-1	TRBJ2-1	CASSTDRGLANEQFF
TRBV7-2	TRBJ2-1	CASSLVPGLGVNEQFF
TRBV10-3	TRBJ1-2	CAISEIAESGYTF
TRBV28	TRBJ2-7	CASSTPGVSSYEQYF
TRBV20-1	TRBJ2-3	CSASPQGRRDTQYF
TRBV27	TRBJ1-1	CASRTGSTEAFF
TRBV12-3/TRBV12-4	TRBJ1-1	CASSLFEGPTEAFF
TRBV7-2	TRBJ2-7	CASSLDHVVGYEQYF
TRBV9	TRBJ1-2	CASSTSPQASYTF
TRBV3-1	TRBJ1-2	CASSQVGQESGYTF
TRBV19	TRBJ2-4	CASSIAGFSAKNIQYF
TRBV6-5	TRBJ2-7	CASSYGTGNTYEQYF
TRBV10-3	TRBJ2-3	CAIRNSGPGPDTQYF
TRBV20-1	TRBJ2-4	CSATHALAKNIQYF
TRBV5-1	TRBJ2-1	CASSWGGPARNEQFF
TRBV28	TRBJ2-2	CASSPRTGLGNTGELFF
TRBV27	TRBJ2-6	CASSLLGLAGAGANVLTF
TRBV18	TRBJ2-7	CASSPPGGVYEQYF
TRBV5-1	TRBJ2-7	CASSLSAGVGTYEQYF
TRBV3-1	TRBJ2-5	CASSQVGWQGTGAQYF
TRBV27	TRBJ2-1	CASSHRGWEGSYNEQFF
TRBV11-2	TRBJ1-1	CASIEGGRGRTEAFF
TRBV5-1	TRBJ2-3	CASSPASGSTDTQYF
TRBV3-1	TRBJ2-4	CASSQVPLGIQYF
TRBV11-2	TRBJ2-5	CASSFYQETQYF
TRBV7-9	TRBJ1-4	CASSSGQGSNEKLFF
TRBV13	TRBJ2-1	CASSGVYRGLGNEQFF
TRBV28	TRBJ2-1	CASSSQGYNEQFF
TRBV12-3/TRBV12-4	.	CASQRTGNNEQFF
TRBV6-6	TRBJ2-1	CASDAGRGNNEQFF
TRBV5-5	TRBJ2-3	CASSMRQGTDTQYF
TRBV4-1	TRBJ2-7	CASSQDEGTGSYEQYF
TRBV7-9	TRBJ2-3	CASSLEGQFTDTQYF
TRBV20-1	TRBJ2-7	CSARVAGRDAPYEQYF
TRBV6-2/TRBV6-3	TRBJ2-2	CASSPHITGELFF
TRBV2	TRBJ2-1	CASSDLRSSYNEQFF
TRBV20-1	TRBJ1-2	CSAGDSENYGYTF
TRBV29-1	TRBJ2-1	CSVEDQVVQFF
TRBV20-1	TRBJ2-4	CSASDWGTKNIQYF
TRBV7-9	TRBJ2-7	CASSLAGVRWEQYF
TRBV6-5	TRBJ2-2	CASSLGISGRANTGELFF
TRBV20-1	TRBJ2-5	CSAEGLADIQETQYF
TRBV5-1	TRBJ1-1	CASSYTGQNTEAFF
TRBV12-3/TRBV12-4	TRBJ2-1	CASAERANEQFF
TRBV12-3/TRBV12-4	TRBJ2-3	CASRALAGVTDTQYF